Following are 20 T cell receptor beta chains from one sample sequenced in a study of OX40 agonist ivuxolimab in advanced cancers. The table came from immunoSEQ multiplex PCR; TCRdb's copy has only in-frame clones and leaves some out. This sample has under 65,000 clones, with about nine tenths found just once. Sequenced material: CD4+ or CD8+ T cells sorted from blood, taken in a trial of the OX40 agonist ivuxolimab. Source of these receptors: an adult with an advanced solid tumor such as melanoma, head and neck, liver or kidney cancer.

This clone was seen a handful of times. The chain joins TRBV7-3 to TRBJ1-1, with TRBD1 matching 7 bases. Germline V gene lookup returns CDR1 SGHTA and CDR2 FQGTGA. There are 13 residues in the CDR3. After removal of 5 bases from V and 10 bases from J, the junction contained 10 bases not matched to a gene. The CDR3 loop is CASSPQGGSLAFF. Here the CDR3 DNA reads TGTGCCAGCAGCCCCCAGGGGGGTTCCTTAGCTTTCTTT. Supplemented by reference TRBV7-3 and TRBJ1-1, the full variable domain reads GAGVSQTPSNKVTEKGKYVELRCDPISGHTALYWYRQSLGQGPEFLIYFQGTGAADDSGLPNDRFFAVRPEGSVSTLKIQRTERGDSAVYLCASSPQGGSLAFFGQGTRLTVV.

The CDR3 loop is CAWTKTGTGLRNTEAFF. CDR3 sequence (DNA): TGTGCCTGGACCAAAACCGGGACAGGGCTGAGGAACACTGAAGCTTTCTTT. The gene calls are TRBV30 and TRBJ1-1; 9 nucleotides match TRBD1. This CDR3 contains 17 residues. V was clipped by 4 bases and J by 1 base; unmatched bases: 13. CDR1 is GTSNPN and CDR2 is SVGIG in the germline V gene (reference sequence).

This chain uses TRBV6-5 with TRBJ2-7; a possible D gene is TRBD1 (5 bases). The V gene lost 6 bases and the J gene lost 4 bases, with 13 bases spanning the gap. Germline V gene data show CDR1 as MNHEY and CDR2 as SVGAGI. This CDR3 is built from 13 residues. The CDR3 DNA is TGTGCCAGCAGCCAAGGACAACCTTACGAGCAGTACTTC. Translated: CASSQGQPYEQYF.

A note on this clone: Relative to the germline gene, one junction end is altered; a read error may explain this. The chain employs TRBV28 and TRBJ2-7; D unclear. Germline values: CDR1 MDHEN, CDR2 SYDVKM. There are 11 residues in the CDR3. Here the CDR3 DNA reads TGTGCCACCAGTTTACGCGACGAGCAGTACTTC. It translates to CATSLRDEQYF.

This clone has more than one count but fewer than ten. This CDR3 reads CATSRGMDRGNQPQHF. As DNA, the CDR3 is TGTGCCACCAGCAGAGGGATGGACAGGGGCAATCAGCCCCAGCATTTT. V is TRBV15 and J is TRBJ1-5; 8 nucleotides match TRBD1. There are 16 residues in the CDR3. Looked up from germline, CDR1 is LNHNV and CDR2 is YYDKDF (reference sequence). V lost 1 base, J lost 2 bases, and 4 bases stayed unmatched. Together with reference TRBV15 and TRBJ1-5, the CDR3 gives the full variable domain: DAMVIQNPRYQVTQFGKPVTLSCSQTLNHNVMYWYQQKSSQAPKLLFHYYDKDFNNEADTPDNFQSRRPNTSFCFLDIRSPGLGDTAMYLCATSRGMDRGNQPQHFGDGTRLSIL.

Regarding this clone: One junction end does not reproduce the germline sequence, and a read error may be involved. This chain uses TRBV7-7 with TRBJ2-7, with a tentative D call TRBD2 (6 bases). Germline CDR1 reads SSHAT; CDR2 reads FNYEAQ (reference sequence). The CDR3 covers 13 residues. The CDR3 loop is CASSSGLKYEQYF. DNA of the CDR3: TGTGCTAGCAGCTCGGGACTCAAATACGAGCAGTACTTC.

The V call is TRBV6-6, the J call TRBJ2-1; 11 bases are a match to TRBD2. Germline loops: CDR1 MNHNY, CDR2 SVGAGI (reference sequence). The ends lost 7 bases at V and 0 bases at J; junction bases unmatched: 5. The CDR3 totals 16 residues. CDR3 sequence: CASTSLAGASYNEQFF. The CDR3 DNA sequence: TGTGCCAGCACCTCACTAGCGGGAGCCTCCTACAATGAGCAGTTCTTC.

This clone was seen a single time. Written as DNA, the CDR3 is TGTGCCAGCAGTGAGGCCTTAGGGAGGCAGCCCCAGCATTTT. It codes for CASSEALGRQPQHF. The chain joins TRBV2 to TRBJ1-5; D is ambiguous. The CDR3 covers 14 residues. Germline V gene lookup returns CDR1 SNHLY and CDR2 FYNNEI. V dropped 3 bases and J dropped 7 bases, with 13 bases sitting between them.

CDR3: CASSSPTGGTGGYTF. CDR3 nucleotide sequence: TGTGCCAGCAGTTCACCGACAGGGGGAACGGGGGGCTACACCTTC. This rearrangement joins TRBV28 to TRBJ1-2; 9 bases map to TRBD1. CDR3 length: 15 residues. The ends lost 4 bases at V and 8 bases at J; junction bases unmatched: 11. Germline lookup yields CDR1 MDHEN and CDR2 SYDVKM.

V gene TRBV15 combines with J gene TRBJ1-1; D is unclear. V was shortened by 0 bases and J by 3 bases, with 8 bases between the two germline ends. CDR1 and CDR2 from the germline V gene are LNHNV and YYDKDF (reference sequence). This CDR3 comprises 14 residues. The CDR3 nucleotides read TGTGCCACCAGCAGAGAAATGAGCTACACTGAAGCTTTCTTT. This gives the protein CATSREMSYTEAFF. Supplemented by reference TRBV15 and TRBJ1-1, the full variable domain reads DAMVIQNPRYQVTQFGKPVTLSCSQTLNHNVMYWYQQKSSQAPKLLFHYYDKDFNNEADTPDNFQSRRPNTSFCFLDIRSPGLGDTAMYLCATSREMSYTEAFFGQGTRLTVV.

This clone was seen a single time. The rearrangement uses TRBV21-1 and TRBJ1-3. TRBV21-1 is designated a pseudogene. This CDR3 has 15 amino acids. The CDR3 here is CAQKMRVKPGNTIYF. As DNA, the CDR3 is TGTGCGCAAAAAATGAGGGTAAAACCTGGAAACACCATATATTTT.

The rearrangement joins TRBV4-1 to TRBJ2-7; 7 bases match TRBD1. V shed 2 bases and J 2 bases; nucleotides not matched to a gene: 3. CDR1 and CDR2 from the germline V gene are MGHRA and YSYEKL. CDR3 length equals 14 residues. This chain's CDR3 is CASSQNTGAYEQYF. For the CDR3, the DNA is TGCGCCAGCAGCCAAAATACAGGGGCCTACGAGCAGTACTTC.

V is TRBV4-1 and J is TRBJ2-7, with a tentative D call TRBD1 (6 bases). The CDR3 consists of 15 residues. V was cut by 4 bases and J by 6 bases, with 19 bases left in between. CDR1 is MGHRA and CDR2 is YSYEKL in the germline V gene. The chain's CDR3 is CASSPWTDSRGEQYF. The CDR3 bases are TGCGCCAGCAGCCCCTGGACAGACTCACGAGGCGAGCAGTACTTC.

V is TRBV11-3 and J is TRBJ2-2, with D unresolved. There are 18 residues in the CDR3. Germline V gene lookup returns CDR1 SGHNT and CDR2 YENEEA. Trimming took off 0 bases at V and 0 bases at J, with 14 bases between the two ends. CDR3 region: CASSLEFSKRANTGELFF. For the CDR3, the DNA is TGTGCCAGCAGCTTAGAGTTTAGCAAGCGCGCGAACACCGGGGAGCTGTTTTTT. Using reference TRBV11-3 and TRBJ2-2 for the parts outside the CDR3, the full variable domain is EAGVVQSPRYKIIEKKQPVAFWCNPISGHNTLYWYLQNLGQGPELLIRYENEEAVDDSQLPKDRFSAERLKGVDSTLKIQPAELGDSAVYLCASSLEFSKRANTGELFFGEGSRLTVL.

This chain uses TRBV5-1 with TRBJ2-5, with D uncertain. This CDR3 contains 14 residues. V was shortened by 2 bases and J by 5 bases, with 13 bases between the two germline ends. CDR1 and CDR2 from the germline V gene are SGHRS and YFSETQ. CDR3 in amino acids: CASSFLSYRETQYF. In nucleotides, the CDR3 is TGCGCCAGCAGCTTTTTGTCCTACCGGGAGACCCAGTACTTC.

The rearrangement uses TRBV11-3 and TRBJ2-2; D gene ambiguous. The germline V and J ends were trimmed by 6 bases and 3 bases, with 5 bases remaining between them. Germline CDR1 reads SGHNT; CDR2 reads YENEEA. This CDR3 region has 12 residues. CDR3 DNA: TGTGCCAGCAGTCCCTACACCGGGGAGCTGTTTTTT. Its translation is CASSPYTGELFF.

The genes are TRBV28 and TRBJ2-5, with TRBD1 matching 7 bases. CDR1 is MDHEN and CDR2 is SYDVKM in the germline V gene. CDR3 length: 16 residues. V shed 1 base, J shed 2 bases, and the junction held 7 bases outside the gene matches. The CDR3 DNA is TGTGCCAGCAGTTTATCCACAGGGGTAGGTCAAGAGACCCAGTACTTC. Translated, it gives CASSLSTGVGQETQYF. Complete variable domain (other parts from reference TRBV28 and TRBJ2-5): DVKVTQSSRYLVKRTGEKVFLECVQDMDHENMFWYRQDPGLGLRLIYFSYDVKMKEKGDIPEGYSVSREKKERFSLILESASTNQTSMYLCASSLSTGVGQETQYFGPGTRLLVL.

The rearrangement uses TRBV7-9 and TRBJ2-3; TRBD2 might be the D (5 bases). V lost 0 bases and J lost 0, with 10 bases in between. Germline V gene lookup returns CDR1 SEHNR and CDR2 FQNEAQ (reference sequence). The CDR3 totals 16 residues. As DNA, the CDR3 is TGTGCCAGCAGCTTAGCTGAGGGCAGGAGCACAGATACGCAGTATTTT. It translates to CASSLAEGRSTDTQYF.

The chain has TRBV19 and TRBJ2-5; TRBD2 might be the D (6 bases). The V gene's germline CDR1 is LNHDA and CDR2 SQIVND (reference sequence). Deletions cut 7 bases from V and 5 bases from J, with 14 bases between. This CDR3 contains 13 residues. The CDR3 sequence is CASTLSGSETQYF. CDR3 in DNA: TGTGCCAGTACCCTTAGCGGATCGGAGACCCAGTACTTC.

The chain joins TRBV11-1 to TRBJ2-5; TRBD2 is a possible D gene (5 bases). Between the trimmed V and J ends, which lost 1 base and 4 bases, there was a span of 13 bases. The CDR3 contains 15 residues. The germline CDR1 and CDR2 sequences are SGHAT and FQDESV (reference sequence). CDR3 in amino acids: CASSLGGSSGETQYF. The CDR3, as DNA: TGTGCCAGCAGCTTAGGAGGGTCCAGTGGAGAGACCCAGTACTTC.